The 10 T cell receptor beta chains given below trace back to one sample, sequenced in a study of type 1 regulatory T cells (dated by TCRdb to the early 2020s). The sequencer listed for this sample is Illumina MiSeq. TCRdb reran the public reads through fastp at Q25 and MiXCR, keeping productive beta chains. Each CDR3 protein appears once, grouped with its most common genes and DNA. This sample comprises tens of thousands of distinct CDR3 sequences, about 50% of them detected only once. The ten largest clones capture roughly 2.1% of the sample. These receptors have no known antigen. The sample taken for sequencing was cultured non-Tr1 T cells, either the whole culture or a sorted T cell fraction (not recorded which). The sample's cell subset or site label, decoded: non-Tr1 population from the T-allo10 product. The receptors here all came from a human donor in good health.

A single count supports this clonotype. The chain links TRBV7-9 to TRBJ1-2; a weak D match, TRBD1 (6 bases). Germline values: CDR1 SEHNR, CDR2 FQNEAQ (reference sequence). Deletions cut 5 bases from V and 6 bases from J, with 10 bases between. The CDR3 has 12 residues. DNA for the CDR3: TGTGCCAGCAGCCGTCGGGGGCATGGCTACACCTTC. Protein: CASSRRGHGYTF.

This chain uses TRBV29-1 with TRBJ1-2; TRBD1 aligns across 7 bases. This CDR3 comprises 15 residues. The V segment lost 4 bases and the J segment 4 bases; nucleotides outside the gene matches: 12. From germline, CDR1 is SQVTM and CDR2 ANQGSEA. The CDR3 protein is CSVVGGRDSFYGYTF. The CDR3 coding sequence is TGCAGCGTTGTCGGGGGACGGGACAGCTTCTATGGCTACACCTTC.

The chain carries TRBV21-1 and TRBJ2-7. TRBV21-1 is annotated as a pseudogene. The CDR3 is made up of 10 amino acids. The CDR3 DNA is TGTGCCAGCAGCAACCCCGAGCAGTACTTC. Protein sequence: CASSNPEQYF.

About this clonotype: The junction departs from the called germline gene at one end, perhaps through a read error. The rearrangement links TRBV7-9 to TRBJ1-2; no clear D. There are 17 residues in the CDR3. CDR1 and CDR2 (germline): SEHNR, FQNEAQ (reference sequence). The CDR3 region has the DNA TGTGCCAGCAACTTACACCTCACGGGCCCCGCTAAGGGTGGCTACACCTTC. It specifies CASNLHLTGPAKGGYTF.

The chain carries TRBV5-1 and TRBJ2-2, with a possible D match to TRBD1 (6 bases). The V and J ends lost 1 base and 4 bases respectively, with 14 bases between them. Germline V gene data show CDR1 as SGHRS and CDR2 as YFSETQ. The CDR3 covers 16 residues. CDR3 protein: CASSLNPSGVTGELFF. CDR3 in DNA: TGCGCCAGCAGCTTGAACCCCTCAGGGGTCACCGGGGAGCTGTTTTTT.

This chain uses TRBV20-1 with TRBJ2-1, with 11 positions matching TRBD2. The junction had 11 bases not matched to a gene; V was cut back by 6 bases and J by 7 bases. Germline V gene data show CDR1 as DFQATT and CDR2 as SNEGSKA (reference sequence). The CDR3 is made up of 15 amino acids. The CDR3 DNA follows: TGCAGTGCCGATCCTAGCGGGGGGCCGAGTAATGAGCAGTTCTTC. It is translated as CSADPSGGPSNEQFF.

This clonotype was observed a handful of times. The chain joins TRBV20-1 to TRBJ2-7; 8 nucleotides match TRBD1. Germline V gene data show CDR1 as DFQATT and CDR2 as SNEGSKA (reference sequence). V dropped 5 bases and J dropped 2; count of bases not matched to a gene: 8. This CDR3 has 14 amino acids. The CDR3 region is CSAPDRAGPYEQYF. DNA for the CDR3: TGCAGTGCTCCGGACAGGGCCGGTCCCTACGAGCAGTACTTC.

J is TRBJ2-1 and V is TRBV18; D gene uncertain. Deletions cut 3 bases from V and 7 bases from J, with 16 bases between. The CDR3 has 15 amino acids. Germline values: CDR1 KGHSH, CDR2 LQKENI. The DNA of the CDR3 is TGTGCCAGCTCACCTGTAAATACCGGTGGGAATGAGCAGTTCTTC. Encoded protein: CASSPVNTGGNEQFF.

In DNA form, the CDR3 reads TGTGCCAGCAGCCAAGATAGGACAGGGGGCACTGAAGCTTTCTTT. Translated, it gives CASSQDRTGGTEAFF. V is TRBV14 and J is TRBJ1-1; the match to TRBD1 covers 10 bases. The CDR3 sequence is 15 residues long. Germline assignment: CDR1 SGHDN and CDR2 FVKESK. Trimming removed 0 bases from V and 4 bases from J; junction bases left unmatched: 2.

The table lists this clonotype with a few counts. V is TRBV5-1 and J is TRBJ2-7, with 10 bases aligning to TRBD1. The V gene end was trimmed by 4 bases and the J gene end by 3 bases; junction bases not matched to a gene: 4. The CDR3 consists of 14 residues. Germline loops: CDR1 SGHRS, CDR2 YFSETQ. The CDR3 region is CASSPRTGGYEQYF. For the CDR3, the DNA is TGCGCCAGCAGCCCTCGGACAGGGGGCTACGAGCAGTACTTC.